This T cell receptor beta chain originates from a study of T cell responses to AZD1222 COVID-19 vaccine. CDR1 is LGHNA, CDR2 YSLEER, per germline. Trimming removed 3 bases at V and 6 bases at J, with 20 bases between. The CDR3 extends over 17 amino acids. Notes on this clone: Its specificity is not known.

Only in-frame clones appear in the TCRdb table, and some are missing; sequencing was by immunoSEQ multiplex PCR. The sample has approximately 150,000 clones; around 89% are singletons. Overall study results and limits: Clonal diversity was possibly underestimated, and white British individuals and females predominated among donors. Spike was spanned by vaccine-associated CD4 TCRs, which were dominant at 160-218 and 743-854.

The chain uses TRBV4-3 and TRBJ2-2; D possibly corresponds to TRBD1 (5 bases). This sequence was found in an adult in good health. This specimen consisted of peripheral blood, obtained on day 0 of AZD1222 vaccination. DNA for the CDR3: TGCGCCAGCAGCCATCGGTGGGCAGGGAAATATCCCGGGGAGCTGTTTTTT. Its protein is CASSHRWAGKYPGELFF.